This TCR beta chain was sequenced for a study of type 1 regulatory T cells. As for the study in general: An in vitro protocol generated T-allo10, a Tr1-enriched, alloantigen-specific CD4 T cell product. Study-wide results and caveats: Compared with non-type 1 regulatory T cells, type 1 regulatory T cells showed a more restricted TCR repertoire.

MiXCR, run by TCRdb on the reads, gives a single entry per CDR3 protein. The data hold about 42,000 distinct CDR3 sequences, with roughly an eighth observed a single time. This clonotype has just a few counts. Its antigen is currently unknown. Per germline, CDR1 SGHVS and CDR2 FQNEAQ. The CDR3 is 15 amino acids. Unmatched junction bases numbered 8, after V lost 2 bases and J lost 8 bases. This clonotype was sampled from a human donor in good health. The material sequenced was cultured non-Tr1 T cells, either the whole culture or a sorted T cell fraction (not recorded which). The chain is built from TRBV7-8 and TRBJ1-4, with 7 bases aligning to TRBD1. The CDR3 region has the DNA TGTGCCAGCAGCTTATTCCAGGGGGTAGGGGAAAAACTGTTTTTT. Protein product: CASSLFQGVGEKLFF.